A single sample is the source of the 12 T cell receptor beta chains below, sequenced in a study of identical twins. TCRdb reprocessed the 5' RACE reads via MiXCR and lists one record per CDR3 protein. The sample has around 250,000 distinct CDR3 sequences, roughly an eighth seen once. This sample also appeared in a second study, on yellow fever vaccine responses in identical twins.

What was sequenced was memory (CD45RO+) T cells sorted from blood. The source of these receptors is a woman aged 18-29 years in good health.

This clonotype appeared many times. The chain links TRBV12-3 or TRBV12-4 to TRBJ2-5, with D perhaps TRBD1 or TRBD2 (5 bases each). Trimming took off 8 bases at V and 7 bases at J, with 20 bases between the two ends. This CDR3 has 14 residues. In DNA form, the CDR3 reads TGTGCCAGCGGACCGGGACCCAAGGATGGGACCCAGTACTTC. Translated: CASGPGPKDGTQYF.

This chain joins TRBV12-3 or TRBV12-4 and TRBJ1-5, with D perhaps matching TRBD1 (5 bases). Trimming removed 3 bases at V and 7 bases at J, with 10 bases between. This CDR3 contains 13 residues. The CDR3 is CASSFFREQPQHF. CDR3 coding DNA: TGTGCCAGCAGTTTTTTCAGGGAACAGCCCCAGCATTTT.

V usage is TRBV7-8 and J usage is TRBJ2-7; 7 nucleotides line up with TRBD1. Germline loops: CDR1 SGHVS, CDR2 FQNEAQ. The CDR3 is made up of 16 amino acids. The ends lost 5 bases at V and 6 bases at J; junction bases unmatched: 16. Written as DNA, the CDR3 is TGTGCCAGCAGCCAAAACGACAGGGTGGATTGGTCCGAGCAGTACTTC. It specifies CASSQNDRVDWSEQYF. The whole variable domain, remainder taken from reference TRBV7-8 and TRBJ2-7, is GAGVSQSPRYKVAKRGQDVALRCDPISGHVSLFWYQQALGQGPEFLTYFQNEAQLDKSGLPSDRFFAERPEGSVSTLKIQRTQQEDSAVYLCASSQNDRVDWSEQYFGPGTRLTVT.

This clonotype was counted a few times. The chain has TRBV5-1 and TRBJ2-1; either TRBD1 or TRBD2 may fit D (5 bases each). CDR1 and CDR2 (germline): SGHRS, YFSETQ. The CDR3 runs to 19 residues. Trimming pared 0 bases from V and 4 bases from J, leaving 23 bases between. The CDR3 coding sequence is TGCGCCAGCAGCTTGGCCGGGGCAGGTATGGCGAAAGCGTACAATGAGCAGTTCTTC. It encodes CASSLAGAGMAKAYNEQFF.

This clonotype showed up just a few times. The chain has TRBV20-1 and TRBJ1-2, with D possibly matching TRBD1 (6 bases). The V gene lost 6 bases and the J gene lost 3 bases, with 14 bases spanning the gap. The CDR3 covers 13 residues. Germline-derived CDR1 and CDR2 are DFQATT and SNEGSKA (reference sequence). The CDR3 here is CSAPHEGDYGYTF. The DNA for the CDR3 is TGCAGTGCCCCTCACGAGGGGGACTATGGCTACACCTTC.

This clonotype was seen a handful of times. The chain uses TRBV11-2 and TRBJ1-1, with no clear D. Trimming took 4 bases from V and 1 from J, leaving 7 bases between them. The CDR3 loop spans 13 amino acids. The V gene's germline CDR1 is SGHAT and CDR2 FQNNGV. This CDR3 reads CASSSWQNTEAFF. DNA of the CDR3: TGTGCCAGCAGCTCATGGCAGAACACTGAAGCTTTCTTT.

This rearrangement joins TRBV9 to TRBJ1-1, with TRBD1 identical over 8 bases. The germline CDR1 and CDR2 sequences are SGDLS and YYNGEE. This CDR3 is built from 15 residues. With 0 bases clipped from V and 6 bases from J, the junction kept 7 bases outside the gene matches. The DNA for the CDR3 is TGTGCCAGCAGCGTAGTCGGAGGACAGGGAGCTGAAGCTTTCTTT. Its translation: CASSVVGGQGAEAFF.

The chain carries TRBV5-1 and TRBJ2-7, with D uncertain. Germline loops: CDR1 SGHRS, CDR2 YFSETQ. Trimming cost V 0 bases and J 0 bases, with 7 bases left between them. The CDR3 has 14 residues. CDR3 in amino acids: CASSLGVSSYEQYF. CDR3 DNA: TGCGCCAGCAGCTTGGGGGTTAGCTCCTACGAGCAGTACTTC.

This clonotype appeared many times. The V gene is TRBV3-1, the J gene TRBJ2-1; tentative D call: TRBD1 (6 bases). Trimming took 4 bases from V and 9 from J, leaving 16 bases between them. This CDR3 comprises 14 residues. Per the germline V gene, CDR1 is LGHDT and CDR2 is YNNKEL (reference sequence). The CDR3 loop is CASSPDRYWSEQFF. CDR3 DNA sequence: TGTGCCAGCAGCCCAGACAGGTATTGGAGTGAGCAGTTCTTC.

This sequence joins TRBV18 and TRBJ2-2; no firm D call. CDR1 and CDR2 (germline): KGHSH, LQKENI. V dropped 3 bases and J dropped 7 bases, with 3 bases sitting between them. The CDR3 has 11 residues. CDR3 in amino acids: CASSPGGELFF. As DNA, the CDR3 is TGTGCCAGCTCACCCGGCGGGGAGCTGTTTTTT.

The rearrangement links TRBV5-1 to TRBJ2-3, with TRBD2 matching over 13 bases. The length of the CDR3 is 17 residues. The trim removed 0 bases at V and 2 bases at J, leaving 3 bases unmatched. The germline V gene encodes CDR1 SGHRS and CDR2 YFSETQ. The CDR3 here is CASSLELAGGTTDTQYF. As DNA, the CDR3 is TGCGCCAGCAGCTTGGAACTAGCGGGAGGGACCACAGATACGCAGTATTTT. Variable domain in full (rest from reference TRBV5-1 and TRBJ2-3): KAGVTQTPRYLIKTRGQQVTLSCSPISGHRSVSWYQQTPGQGLQFLFEYFSETQRNKGNFPGRFSGRQFSNSRSEMNVSTLELGDSALYLCASSLELAGGTTDTQYFGPGTRLTVL.

This clonotype has more than one count but fewer than ten. This sequence joins TRBV11-3 and TRBJ2-3; TRBD1 matches at 7 bases. Trimming at V came to 5 bases and at J to 1 base, leaving 3 bases not matched to a gene. Germline V lookup: CDR1 SGHNT, CDR2 YENEEA. The CDR3 sequence is 14 residues long. CDR3 sequence (DNA): TGTGCCAGCAGCCCAGGGACAGGCACAGATACGCAGTATTTT. Protein sequence: CASSPGTGTDTQYF.